The rows below give T cell receptor beta chains drawn from one sample of a study of cytomegalovirus exposure and HLA in healthy donors. Assay: immunoSEQ multiplex PCR; the TCRdb copy retains only in-frame clones and omits some. The sample includes 80,000 to 95,000 clones, approximately 93% of them seen just once. The sequencing input was PBMCs. All receptors come from a woman between 25 and 40 years old in good health and CMV-seropositive. Each CDR3 is given with its conserved first and last residue. A D gene is named only where the DNA matches it firmly. For some rows the clone size is stated as once, few or many, or as a class when expanded; others skip it.

V gene,clone size,J gene,D gene,CDR3 protein,CDR3 DNA
TRBV7-2,.,TRBJ1-1,.,CASSWGDKRAFF,TGTGCCAGCAGCTGGGGAGACAAGAGGGCTTTCTTT
TRBV7-2,.,TRBJ1-2,.,CASSSSPGEFKGYTF,TGTGCCAGCAGCTCGTCGCCGGGGGAATTTAAGGGCTACACCTTC
TRBV30,.,TRBJ2-3,TRBD2,CAWSVRLAGGGITDTQYF,TGTGCCTGGAGTGTTCGACTAGCGGGAGGGGGGATCACAGATACGCAGTATTTT
TRBV29-1,.,TRBJ2-7,.,CSVEGGSGSYEQYF,TGCAGCGTTGAGGGTGGGTCGGGCTCCTACGAGCAGTACTTC
TRBV9,.,TRBJ2-2,.,CASSVVTGTGELFF,TGTGCCAGCAGCGTAGTAACAGGGACCGGGGAGCTGTTTTTT
TRBV30,.,TRBJ2-1,.,CAWSVLRRDLVGEQFF,TGTGCCTGGAGTGTACTAAGGAGGGACCTTGTTGGTGAGCAGTTCTTC
TRBV28,.,TRBJ1-5,.,CASQMGGPNQPQHF,TGTGCCAGCCAGATGGGGGGGCCGAATCAGCCCCAGCATTTT
TRBV20-1,.,TRBJ1-1,.,CSAYMNTEAFF,TGCAGTGCTTACATGAACACTGAAGCTTTCTTT
TRBV27,.,TRBJ2-1,TRBD1,CASSSYRGNNEQFF,TGTGCCAGCAGTTCATACAGGGGAAACAATGAGCAGTTCTTC
TRBV30,.,TRBJ1-4,TRBD1,CAWSPGTGVTNEKLFF,TGTGCCTGGAGTCCTGGGACAGGGGTGACTAATGAAAAACTGTTTTTT
TRBV11-3,once,TRBJ2-2,TRBD1,CASSRQGTGELFF,TGTGCCAGCAGCAGACAGGGGACCGGGGAGCTGTTTTTT
TRBV7-3,.,TRBJ2-7,TRBD2,CASSRDGLAGVGEQYF,TGTGCCAGCAGCCGAGATGGACTAGCGGGAGTTGGCGAGCAGTACTTC
TRBV7-9,.,TRBJ2-5,.,CASGGGNTLETQYF,TGTGCCAGCGGAGGAGGAAATACTTTGGAGACCCAGTACTTC
TRBV4-1,.,TRBJ1-1,.,CASSQEVRVNTEAFF,TGCGCCAGCAGCCAAGAGGTCAGGGTGAACACTGAAGCTTTCTTT
TRBV7-6,.,TRBJ1-1,.,CASSLAGGGGSGAFF,TGTGCCAGCAGCTTAGCGGGTGGTGGGGGCTCAGGGGCTTTCTTT
TRBV6-4,.,TRBJ2-7,TRBD2,CASSPGLAGTYEQYF,TGTGCCAGCAGCCCGGGACTAGCGGGGACCTACGAGCAGTACTTC
TRBV5-1,once,TRBJ1-2,TRBD1,CASSFPNRGLDYGYTF,TGCGCCAGCAGCTTCCCCAACAGGGGGCTGGACTATGGCTACACCTTC